This TCR beta chain was sequenced during a study of blood T cell repertoires in COVID-19. About the study: The cDNA or gDNA used as material had been derived from T cells, B-cell-depleted T cells, or PBMCs.

Germline V lookup: CDR1 KGHSH, CDR2 LQKENI. The CDR3 totals 14 residues. V dropped 5 bases and J dropped 0 bases, with 11 bases sitting between them. Clones were read by immunoSEQ multiplex PCR, and TCRdb kept only the in-frame ones, dropping some. Among some 360,000 clones, approximately 91% were seen once, and the ten largest hold approximately 0.97%. The rearrangement links TRBV18 to TRBJ2-7; a weak D match, TRBD1 (6 bases). This receptor was taken from a woman aged 25-40 years who had been exposed to COVID-19. The sample comprised PBMCs or T cells enriched from blood (not recorded which). In DNA, the CDR3 is TGTGCCAGCTCAATCGAGACAGGCTCCTACGAGCAGTACTTC. This encodes CASSIETGSYEQYF.